This T cell receptor beta chain was sequenced during a study of control samples from healthy donors and cancer patients. Between the trimmed V and J ends, which lost 2 bases and 3 bases, there was a span of 1 base. CDR3 length: 11 residues. Germline-derived CDR1 and CDR2 are SGHAT and FQNNGV. Profiled with immunoSEQ multiplex PCR; TCRdb holds only in-frame clones, not every one. The sample lists 150,000 or so clones; just over 85% were seen once. This TCR was recovered from a man between 18 and 35 years old in good health. This chain links TRBV11-2 with TRBJ2-5; D gene unclear. The sample was blood. The CDR3: CASSLKETQYF. For the CDR3, the DNA is TGTGCCAGCAGCTTAAAAGAGACCCAGTACTTC.